A single T cell receptor (beta chain) is shown here with its context. The antigen is unknown. This record belongs to a study of cytomegalovirus exposure and HLA in healthy donors. Study observations and caveats: Both high specificity and high sensitivity reportedly marked the classifier's diagnosis of cytomegalovirus status. About 87% or about 30% of the time was how often most TCR beta V segments were productive, according to an earlier analysis. A later analysis reported that several of the most significant clusters appeared to be linked to common viral pathogens, among them Epstein-Barr virus. In a later analysis, CMV-associated beta chains were mostly HLA-associated, it appeared.

The PCR had 60 Vbeta and 13 Jbeta primers. The assay was immunoSEQ multiplex PCR, and TCRdb's table has in-frame clones only and misses some. The table lists about 190,000 clones, more than 75% of them singletons. This receptor was taken from a woman in her 30s in good health and CMV-seropositive. Sequencing was done on a sample of PBMCs.

CDR3 sequence: CASSLGVAGGQETQYF. The CDR3 bases are TGTGCCAGCAGCTTAGGAGTAGCGGGGGGACAAGAGACCCAGTACTTC. V is TRBV11-3 and J is TRBJ2-5; the match to TRBD2 covers 10 bases. V lost 1 base to trimming and J lost 2 bases; unmatched junction nucleotides: 4. The CDR3 totals 16 residues. Looked up from germline, CDR1 is SGHNT and CDR2 is YENEEA.